This TCR beta chain appears in the sequencing data of a study of CD8 T cells in Susac syndrome. Reverse transcription of roughly 0.45 to 1 ug RNA used random hexamers. TCRdb re-called the immunoSEQ multiplex PCR reads with MiXCR, one entry per CDR3 protein. The sample has some 120,000 distinct CDR3 sequences, around 94% seen once. In regard to this clonotype: Mismatch with germline at one junction end may stem from a read error.

This CDR3 comprises 13 residues. Germline V gene lookup returns CDR1 WNHNN and CDR2 SYGVQD (reference sequence). The sequenced sample was CD4+ T cells from PBMCs. This receptor was taken from a human donor in good health. The rearrangement links TRBV10-1 to TRBJ1-1; a possible D gene is TRBD1 (5 bases). The chain's CDR3 is CASSPRVNAEAFF. Here the CDR3 DNA reads TGCGCCAGCAGCCCCAGGGTGAACGCTGAAGCTTTCTTT.